Listed below are T cell receptor beta chains from one sample, sequenced in a study of T cell repertoires in cytomegalovirus infection. These receptors have no known antigen. TCRdb recomputed calls from the reads with MiXCR, one row per CDR3 protein. Of 45,000 to 50,000 distinct CDR3 sequences listed, around 18% are singletons. The material sequenced was CD8+ T cells from cultured PBMCs, taken from culture after CMV antigen stimulation. These receptor sequences come from a human donor in good health (CMV status not recorded). Some clones in this sample may be carry-over from other donors' samples. Both conserved end residues are part of each CDR3. D genes are given only for firm matches. For some rows the clone size is stated as once, few or many, or as a class when expanded; others skip it.

abundance,j_gene,v_gene,d_gene,CDR3nt,CDR3aa
few,TRBJ2-2,TRBV14,-,TGTGCCAGCAGCCCTATAAACAGGGCCTTGACCGGGGAGCTGTTTTTT,CASSPINRALTGELFF
many,TRBJ2-7,TRBV6-2/TRBV6-3,-,TGTGCCAGCAGTCTGGGTGGTTCCTACGGCGAGCAGTACTTC,CASSLGGSYGEQYF
few,TRBJ2-7,TRBV6-5,TRBD2,TGTGCCAGCAGGCAATTCACTAGCGGGAGTCCCCACGAGCAGTACTTC,CASRQFTSGSPHEQYF
-,TRBJ2-1,TRBV6-1,-,TGTGCCAGCACCTATAGGGCAGCATCCGAGCGCAATGAGCAGTTCTTC,CASTYRAASERNEQFF
once,TRBJ2-7,TRBV6-2/TRBV6-3,-,TGTGCCAGCAGTTACGCGGAATTCGGGAGCGCCTACGAGCAGTACTTC,CASSYAEFGSAYEQYF
many,TRBJ2-7,TRBV9,-,TGTGCCAGCAGCCCGGATAGCGGCTCCTCCTACGAGCAGTACTTC,CASSPDSGSSYEQYF
few,TRBJ1-5,TRBV19,-,TGTGCCAGTGACTTGTCTGGTTTGGGCAATCAGCCCCAGCATTTT,CASDLSGLGNQPQHF
few,TRBJ1-2,TRBV6-6,-,TGTGCCGCGAGGGGAGATTGGGGCTACACCTTC,CAARGDWGYTF
-,TRBJ2-3,TRBV18,-,TGTGCCAGCTCACCACCCACGGGTAGCACAGATACGCAGTATTTT,CASSPPTGSTDTQYF
many,TRBJ2-1,TRBV12-3/TRBV12-4,-,TGTGCCAGCAGTTTACTAGAATCTTACAATGAGCAGTTCTTC,CASSLLESYNEQFF
many,TRBJ2-2,TRBV7-9,-,TGTGCCAGCAGCTTTACGAGCGGGGAGCTGTTTTTT,CASSFTSGELFF
medium-sized,TRBJ2-7,TRBV11-1,TRBD1,TGTGCCAGCAGCTTATGGGACAGCTCTTACGAGCAGTACTTC,CASSLWDSSYEQYF
many,TRBJ1-3,TRBV12-3/TRBV12-4,-,TGTGCCAGCAAAACTCGGGGCTTAAAAAGCTCTGGAAACACCATATATTTT,CASKTRGLKSSGNTIYF
-,TRBJ2-7,TRBV20-1,-,TGCAGTGCTAGAGACCCAGGGGTCAACGAGCAGTACTTC,CSARDPGVNEQYF
-,TRBJ2-3,TRBV7-6,-,TGTGCCAGCAGCCCACGGGCCCGGGGGGATACGCAGTATTTT,CASSPRARGDTQYF
few,TRBJ2-1,TRBV28,-,TGTGCCAGCAGTTCCGACGGGGAGAGCTCCTACAATGAGCAGTTCTTC,CASSSDGESSYNEQFF
-,TRBJ1-1,TRBV27,-,TGTGCCAGCAGTTTCTCGGCAGGGGAAGTGAACACTGAAGCTTTCTTT,CASSFSAGEVNTEAFF
-,TRBJ1-6,TRBV20-1,-,TGCAGTGCCCCTGTGGCCAGAAATAATAATTCACCCCTCCACTTT,CSAPVARNNNSPLHF
many,TRBJ2-1,TRBV7-8,-,TGTGCCAGCAGCTTAGGAAACAATGAGCAGTTCTTC,CASSLGNNEQFF
many,TRBJ2-1,TRBV7-8,-,TGTGCCAGCAGCTTAGCGAGGGCGGGCGGGAACAATGAGCAGTTCTTC,CASSLARAGGNNEQFF
few,TRBJ1-1,TRBV9,-,TGTGCCAGCAGCCCCAATGGGCAGGGGAACACTGAAGCTTTCTTT,CASSPNGQGNTEAFF
few,TRBJ1-1,TRBV4-2,-,TGTGCCAGCAGCCAAGCTGCGAACACTGAAGCTTTCTTT,CASSQAANTEAFF
-,TRBJ2-7,TRBV7-9,TRBD2,TGTGCCAGCAGCTTAGAGACTAGCTTTGCCTACGAGCAGTACTTC,CASSLETSFAYEQYF
-,TRBJ2-2,TRBV24-1,TRBD1,TGTGCCACCACCGGACAGGGGGCGGCCGGGGAGCTGTTTTTT,CATTGQGAAGELFF
many,TRBJ1-1,TRBV6-5,-,TGTGCCAGCAGTTACCGCCCGGGGGTCCACACTGAAGCTTTCTTT,CASSYRPGVHTEAFF
many,TRBJ1-3,TRBV7-7,-,TGTGCTAGCAGCTTAAGGACCCCAGGCCCTGGAAACACCATATATTTT,CASSLRTPGPGNTIYF
many,TRBJ2-3,TRBV7-3,TRBD2,TGTGCCAGCAGCTTTGCGGGGGGGCCTACAGATACGCAGTATTTT,CASSFAGGPTDTQYF
-,TRBJ2-1,TRBV15,-,TGTGCCACCAGCAGAGACCGAGTCGGGGAGGCACACAATGAGCAGTTCTTC,CATSRDRVGEAHNEQFF
-,TRBJ2-2,TRBV11-3,-,TGTGCCAGCAGCTCCCCCCAGGGGCCCGGGGAGCTGTTTTTT,CASSSPQGPGELFF
many,TRBJ2-1,TRBV7-9,-,TGTGCCAGCAGCTCCGACCACTTCCGGGCCGCTCTCAATGAGCAGTTCTTC,CASSSDHFRAALNEQFF
few,TRBJ1-2,TRBV5-8,-,TGTGCCAGCAGTCCCGTTCTGACAGCGCTCTATGGCTACACCTTC,CASSPVLTALYGYTF
-,TRBJ2-7,TRBV6-6,-,TGTGCCAGCAGTTACGTTGCGGCTAGCTACGAGCAGTACTTC,CASSYVAASYEQYF
-,TRBJ2-1,TRBV27,-,TGTGCCACCTTCCGGACTCTTGACAATGAGCAGTTCTTC,CATFRTLDNEQFF
few,TRBJ2-3,TRBV6-5,-,TGTGCCAGCAGTTACCCAGGAACAGATACGCAGTATTTT,CASSYPGTDTQYF
few,TRBJ1-1,TRBV28,TRBD1,TGTGCCAGCAGCAGACAGGGGGCACGTAACACTGAAGCTTTCTTT,CASSRQGARNTEAFF
medium-sized,TRBJ1-3,TRBV7-8,-,TGTGCCAGCAGCGCAACCCACGTCCAGGCCGGCACCATATATTTT,CASSATHVQAGTIYF
few,TRBJ2-2,TRBV27,TRBD1,TGTGCCAGTTTCGGACAGGGGATTCCCACCGGGGAGCTGTTTTTT,CASFGQGIPTGELFF